Included here is one T cell receptor (beta chain) sequence, with context. Antigen: not known. The repertoire was sequenced with immunoSEQ multiplex PCR; TCRdb's copy has only in-frame clones and lacks some. This sample yields about 51,000 clones, of which roughly 80% are seen a single time; approximately 2% belongs to the top ten. These data originate in a study of OX40 agonist ivuxolimab in advanced cancers. The overall study: Ivuxolimab doses were 0.01, 0.1, 0.3, 1.5, 3 or 10 mg/kg every 2 weeks.

Study-wide results and caveats: Averaging showed that CD8+ T cells had more expanded clones than CD4+ did. At 0.1 to 3.0 mg/kg and by week 6, CD4+ and CD8+ T cells in the blood had expanded clonally.

Peripheral blood came from all dose cohorts at three timepoints. Source: CD4+ or CD8+ T cells sorted from blood, taken in a trial of the OX40 agonist ivuxolimab. The source of this sequence is an adult with an advanced solid tumor such as melanoma, head and neck, liver or kidney cancer.

The CDR3, as DNA: TGCGCCAGCAGCTGGAAATACGAGCAGTACTTC. It yields the protein CASSWKYEQYF. The chain recombines TRBV5-1 with TRBJ2-7; D remains ambiguous. The V end was cut by 3 bases, the J end by 4 bases, with 5 bases between. This CDR3 is built from 11 residues. Per germline, CDR1 SGHRS and CDR2 YFSETQ.